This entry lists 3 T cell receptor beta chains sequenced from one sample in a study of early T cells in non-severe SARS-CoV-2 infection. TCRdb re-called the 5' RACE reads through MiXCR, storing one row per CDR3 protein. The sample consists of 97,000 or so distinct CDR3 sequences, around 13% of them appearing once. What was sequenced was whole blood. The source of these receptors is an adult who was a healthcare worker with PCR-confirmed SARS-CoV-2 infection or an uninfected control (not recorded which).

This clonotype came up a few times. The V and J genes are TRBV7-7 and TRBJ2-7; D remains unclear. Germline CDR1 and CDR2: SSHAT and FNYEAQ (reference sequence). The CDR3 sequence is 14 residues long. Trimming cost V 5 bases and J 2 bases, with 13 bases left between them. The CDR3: CASSLDLTAYEQYF. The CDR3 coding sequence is TGTGCCAGCAGCCTCGACCTGACGGCCTACGAGCAGTACTTC. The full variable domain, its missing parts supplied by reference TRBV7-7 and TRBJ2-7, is GAGVSQSPRYKVTKRGQDVTLRCDPISSHATLYWYQQALGQGPEFLTYFNYEAQPDKSGLPSDRFSAERPEGSISTLTIQRTEQRDSAMYRCASSLDLTAYEQYFGPGTRLTVT.

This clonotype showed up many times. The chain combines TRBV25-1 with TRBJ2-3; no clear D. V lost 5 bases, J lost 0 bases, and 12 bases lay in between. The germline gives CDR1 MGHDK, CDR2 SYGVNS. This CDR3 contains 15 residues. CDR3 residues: CASSSADSSTDTQYF. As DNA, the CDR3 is TGTGCCAGCAGTTCGGCAGATTCTAGCACAGATACGCAGTATTTT. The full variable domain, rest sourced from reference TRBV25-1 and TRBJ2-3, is EADIYQTPRYLVIGTGKKITLECSQTMGHDKMYWYQQDPGMELHLIHYSYGVNSTEKGDLSSESTVSRIRTEHFPLTLESARPSHTSQYLCASSSADSSTDTQYFGPGTRLTVL.

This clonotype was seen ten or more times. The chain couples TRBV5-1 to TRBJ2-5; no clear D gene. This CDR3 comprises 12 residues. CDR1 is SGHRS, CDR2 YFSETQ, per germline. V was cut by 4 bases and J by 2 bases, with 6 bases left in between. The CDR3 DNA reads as TGCGCCAGCAGCCGACAACAAGAGACCCAGTACTTC. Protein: CASSRQQETQYF.